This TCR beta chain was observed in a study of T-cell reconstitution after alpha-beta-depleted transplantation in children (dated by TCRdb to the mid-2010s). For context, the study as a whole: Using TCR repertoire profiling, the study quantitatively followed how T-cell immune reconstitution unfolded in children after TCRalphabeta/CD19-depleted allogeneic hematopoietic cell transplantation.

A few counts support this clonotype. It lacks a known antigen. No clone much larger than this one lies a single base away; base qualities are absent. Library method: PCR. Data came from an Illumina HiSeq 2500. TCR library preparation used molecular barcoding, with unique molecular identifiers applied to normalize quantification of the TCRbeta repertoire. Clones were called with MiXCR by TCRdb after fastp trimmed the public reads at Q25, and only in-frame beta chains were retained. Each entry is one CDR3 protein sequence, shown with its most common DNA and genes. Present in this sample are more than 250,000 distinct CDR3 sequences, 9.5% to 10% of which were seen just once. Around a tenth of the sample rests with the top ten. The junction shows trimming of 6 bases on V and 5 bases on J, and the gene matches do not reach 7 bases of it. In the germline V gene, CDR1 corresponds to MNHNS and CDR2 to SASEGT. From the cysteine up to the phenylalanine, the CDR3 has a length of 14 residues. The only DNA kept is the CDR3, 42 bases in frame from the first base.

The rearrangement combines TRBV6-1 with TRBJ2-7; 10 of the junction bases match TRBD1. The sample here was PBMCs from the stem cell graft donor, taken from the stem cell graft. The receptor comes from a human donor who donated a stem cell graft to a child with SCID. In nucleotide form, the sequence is TGTGCCAGCAGCCCAGGGGACAGGGGCCACGAGCAGTACTTC. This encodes CASSPGDRGHEQYF.